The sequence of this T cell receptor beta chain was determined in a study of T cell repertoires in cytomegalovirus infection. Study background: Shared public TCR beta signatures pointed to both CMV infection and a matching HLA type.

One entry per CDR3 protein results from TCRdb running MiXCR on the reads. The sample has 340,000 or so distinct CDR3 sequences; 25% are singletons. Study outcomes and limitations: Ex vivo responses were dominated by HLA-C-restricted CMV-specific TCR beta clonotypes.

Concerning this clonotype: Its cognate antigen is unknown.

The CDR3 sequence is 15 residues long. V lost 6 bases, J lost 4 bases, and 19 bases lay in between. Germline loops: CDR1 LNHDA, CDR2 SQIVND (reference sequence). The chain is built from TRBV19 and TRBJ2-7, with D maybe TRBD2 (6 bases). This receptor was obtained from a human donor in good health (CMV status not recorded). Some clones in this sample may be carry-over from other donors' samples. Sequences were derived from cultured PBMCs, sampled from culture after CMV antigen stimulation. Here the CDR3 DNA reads TGTGCCAGTAGCCTCGCGCGGGGAGCGACATACGAGCAGTACTTC. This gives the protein CASSLARGATYEQYF.